The 11 T cell receptor beta chains listed next were all sequenced from one sample in a study of T-cell memory formation after mild COVID-19. MiXCR, applied by TCRdb to the 5' RACE reads, yields one record per CDR3 protein. The table includes 300,000 to 350,000 distinct CDR3 sequences, around 19% detected once. The sequencing sample was made of PBMCs or a T cell subset sorted from them (not recorded which). These receptors originate from a young man who had mild COVID-19 (a few samples of this study predate the infection). Cell type and time point are not known.

The rearrangement joins TRBV12-3 or TRBV12-4 to TRBJ2-3; TRBD1 might be the D (7 bases). V was pared by 3 bases and J by 8 bases, with 18 bases between. The CDR3 totals 15 residues. CDR3 residues: CASSFRAQGGVTQYF. The CDR3 DNA is TGTGCCAGCAGTTTTCGGGCGCAGGGGGGTGTTACGCAGTATTTT.

This rearrangement joins TRBV9 to TRBJ2-6; no definite D call. CDR3 length: 16 residues. V lost 3 bases, J lost 0 bases, and 10 bases lay in between. Looked up from germline, CDR1 is SGDLS and CDR2 is YYNGEE. In nucleotides, the CDR3 is TGTGCCAGCAGCGGGTCTGCTCTCTCTGGGGCCAACGTCCTGACTTTC. Translating gives CASSGSALSGANVLTF.

This clonotype has just a few counts. This chain's CDR3 is CASSVRRRVYTEAFF. CDR3 sequence (DNA): TGTGCCAGCAGTGTAAGGCGTCGAGTGTACACTGAAGCTTTCTTT. The rearrangement uses TRBV25-1 and TRBJ1-1; no clear D. There are 15 residues in the CDR3. The germline gives CDR1 MGHDK, CDR2 SYGVNS. V was pared by 4 bases and J by 3 bases, with 15 bases between.

This clonotype was seen a few times. The chain carries TRBV12-3 or TRBV12-4 and TRBJ2-1, with 9 positions matching TRBD2. V shed 5 bases and J 6 bases; nucleotides not matched to a gene: 11. The CDR3 length is 16 residues. The CDR3: CASSQPSGDLPNEQFF. CDR3 DNA: TGTGCCAGCAGTCAACCTAGCGGGGACCTTCCCAATGAGCAGTTCTTC.

J is TRBJ1-4 and V is TRBV6-2 or TRBV6-3; D is ambiguous. Trimming stripped 7 bases from V and 7 bases from J, with 13 bases between. CDR1 is MNHEY and CDR2 is SVGEGT in the germline V gene. The CDR3 length is 13 residues. The CDR3 DNA is TGTGCCAGCAAGCGGTTGGTGGGTGAAAAACTGTTTTTT. As protein: CASKRLVGEKLFF.

This clonotype has a handful of counts. V gene TRBV29-1 combines with J gene TRBJ2-7, with TRBD1 identical over 7 bases. CDR1 and CDR2 from the germline V gene are SQVTM and ANQGSEA. V lost 7 bases, J lost 3 bases, and 6 bases stayed unmatched. The CDR3 covers 12 residues. The CDR3 coding sequence is TGCAGCGCCAAGACAGGGCTCTACGAGCAGTACTTC. Its protein is CSAKTGLYEQYF.

The chain joins TRBV20-1 to TRBJ2-3; 8 nucleotides agree with TRBD2. The CDR3 is 15 amino acids. V dropped 2 bases and J dropped 4; count of bases not matched to a gene: 8. The V gene's germline CDR1 is DFQATT and CDR2 SNEGSKA (reference sequence). This chain's CDR3 is CSARPGGPVSDTQYF. CDR3 DNA: TGCAGTGCTAGACCGGGGGGGCCGGTCTCAGATACGCAGTATTTT.

In its sample, this clonotype was seen many times. V usage is TRBV5-1 and J usage is TRBJ2-3; possibly TRBD1 or TRBD2 for D (5 bases each). The V gene lost 2 bases and the J gene lost 4 bases, with 23 bases spanning the gap. The length of the CDR3 is 18 residues. Germline CDR1 SGHRS, CDR2 YFSETQ. CDR3 sequence: CASSFRFQGTPVADTQYF. CDR3 bases: TGCGCCAGCAGCTTTCGGTTTCAAGGGACCCCCGTGGCAGATACGCAGTATTTT.

This sequence joins TRBV5-1 and TRBJ1-2; 9 positions match TRBD1. The CDR3 has 15 residues. Looked up from germline, CDR1 is SGHRS and CDR2 is YFSETQ. V was pared by 1 base and J by 8 bases, with 9 bases of the junction left unmatched. CDR3 sequence (DNA): TGCGCCAGCAGCTTGCTCTACCGACAGGGGGACGGCTACACCTTC. It codes for CASSLLYRQGDGYTF.

The V gene is TRBV4-1, the J gene TRBJ2-3; 8 nucleotides agree with TRBD1. This CDR3 spans 17 amino acids. Germline V gene data show CDR1 as MGHRA and CDR2 as YSYEKL. V was pared by 1 base and J by 6 bases, with 12 bases of the junction left unmatched. CDR3 sequence (DNA): TGCGCCAGCAGCCAAGTTTCACAGGGGGGATTTTTGGATACGCAGTATTTT. This encodes CASSQVSQGGFLDTQYF.

The chain combines TRBV7-2 with TRBJ2-5, with D unclear. V lost 5 bases to trimming and J lost 0 bases, with 10 bases between them. The CDR3 sequence is 14 residues long. Germline assignment: CDR1 SGHTA and CDR2 FQGNSA. The CDR3 region has the DNA TGTGCCAGCAGCCAGGACCCGTACCAAGAGACCCAGTACTTC. Translated, it gives CASSQDPYQETQYF.